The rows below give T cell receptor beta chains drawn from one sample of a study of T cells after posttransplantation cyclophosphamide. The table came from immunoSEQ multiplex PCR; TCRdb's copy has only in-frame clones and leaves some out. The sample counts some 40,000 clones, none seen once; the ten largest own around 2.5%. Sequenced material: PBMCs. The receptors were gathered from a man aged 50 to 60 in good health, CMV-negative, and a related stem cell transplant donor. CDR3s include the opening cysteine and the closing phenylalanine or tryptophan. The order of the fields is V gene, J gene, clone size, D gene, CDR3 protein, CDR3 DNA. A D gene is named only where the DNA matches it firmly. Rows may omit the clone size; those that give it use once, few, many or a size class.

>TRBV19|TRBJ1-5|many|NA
CASSIVGGNQPQHF
TGTGCCAGTAGTATAGTAGGGGGCAATCAGCCCCAGCATTTT
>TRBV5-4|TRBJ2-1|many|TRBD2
CASSLRTSGYNEQFF
TGTGCCAGCAGCCTGAGGACTAGCGGGTACAATGAGCAGTTCTTC
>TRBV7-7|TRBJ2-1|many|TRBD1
CASSLGQDNEQFF
TGTGCTAGCAGCTTAGGACAGGACAATGAGCAGTTCTTC
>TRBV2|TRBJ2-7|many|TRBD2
CASSPKREFSYEQYF
TGTGCCAGCAGTCCCAAGCGGGAGTTTTCCTACGAGCAGTACTTC
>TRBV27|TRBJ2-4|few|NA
CASSSPRTLGRAKNIQYF
TGTGCCAGCAGTTCCCCCCGGACCCTAGGGAGAGCCAAAAACATTCAGTACTTC
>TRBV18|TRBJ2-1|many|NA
CASSPNSILNNEQFF
TGTGCCAGCTCACCGAACTCGATACTCAACAATGAGCAGTTCTTC
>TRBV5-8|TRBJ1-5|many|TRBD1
CASSLLTGDQPQHF
TGTGCCAGCAGCTTGTTGACAGGGGATCAGCCCCAGCATTTT
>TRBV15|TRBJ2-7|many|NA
CATSGSFGVEYEQYF
TGTGCCACCAGCGGGTCCTTCGGGGTGGAATACGAGCAGTACTTC
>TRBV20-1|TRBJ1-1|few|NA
CSASPGPGAFF
TGCAGTGCTTCCCCAGGCCCGGGGGCTTTCTTT
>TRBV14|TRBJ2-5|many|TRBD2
CASSQDLAGAVEETQYF
TGTGCCAGCAGCCAAGATCTTGCGGGAGCGGTAGAAGAGACCCAGTACTTC
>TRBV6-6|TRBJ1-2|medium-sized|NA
CASSSGTSGGYGYTF
TGTGCCAGCAGTTCCGGGACTTCGGGCGGCTATGGCTACACCTTC
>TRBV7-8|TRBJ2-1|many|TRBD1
CASSPTRDRVGNEQFF
TGTGCCAGCAGCCCTACTAGGGACAGGGTCGGCAATGAGCAGTTCTTC
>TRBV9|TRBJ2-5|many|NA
CASSASSQETQYF
TGTGCCAGCAGCGCGTCGTCCCAAGAGACCCAGTACTTC
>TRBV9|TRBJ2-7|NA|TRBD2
CASSVAGGLSYEQYF
TGTGCCAGCAGCGTAGCGGGGGGGCTGTCCTACGAGCAGTACTTC
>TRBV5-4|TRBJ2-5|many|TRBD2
CASSPNLAGGKETQYF
TGTGCCAGCAGCCCGAACCTAGCGGGAGGTAAAGAGACCCAGTACTTC